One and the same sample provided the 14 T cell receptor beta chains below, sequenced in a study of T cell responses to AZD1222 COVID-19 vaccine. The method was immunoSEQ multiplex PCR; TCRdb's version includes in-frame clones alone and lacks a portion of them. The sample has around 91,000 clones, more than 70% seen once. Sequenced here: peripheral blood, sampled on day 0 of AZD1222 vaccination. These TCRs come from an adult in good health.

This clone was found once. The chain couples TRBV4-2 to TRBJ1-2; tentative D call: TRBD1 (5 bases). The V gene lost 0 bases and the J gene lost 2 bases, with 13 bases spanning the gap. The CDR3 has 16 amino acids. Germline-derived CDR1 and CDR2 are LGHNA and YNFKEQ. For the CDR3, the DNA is TGTGCCAGCAGCCAAGATAGTGGGAGGGGCAACTATGGCTACACCTTC. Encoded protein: CASSQDSGRGNYGYTF.

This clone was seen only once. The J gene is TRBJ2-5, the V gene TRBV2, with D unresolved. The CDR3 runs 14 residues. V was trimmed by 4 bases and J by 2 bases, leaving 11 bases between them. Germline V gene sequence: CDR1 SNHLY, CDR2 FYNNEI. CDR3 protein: CASSGDSWQETQYF. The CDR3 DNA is TGTGCCAGCAGTGGCGATAGTTGGCAAGAGACCCAGTACTTC.

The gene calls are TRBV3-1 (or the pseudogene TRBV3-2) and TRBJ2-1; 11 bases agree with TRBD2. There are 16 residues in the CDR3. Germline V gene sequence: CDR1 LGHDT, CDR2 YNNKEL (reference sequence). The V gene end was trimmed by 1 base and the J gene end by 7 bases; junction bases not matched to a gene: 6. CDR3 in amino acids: CASSQVSSGRQNEQFF. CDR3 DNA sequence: TGTGCCAGCAGCCAAGTCTCTAGCGGGAGGCAGAATGAGCAGTTCTTC.

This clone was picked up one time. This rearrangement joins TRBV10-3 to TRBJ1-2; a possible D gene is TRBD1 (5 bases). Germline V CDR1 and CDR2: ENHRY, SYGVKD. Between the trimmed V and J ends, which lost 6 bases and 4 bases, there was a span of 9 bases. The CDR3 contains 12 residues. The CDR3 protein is CAISDSSYGYTF. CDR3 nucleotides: TGTGCCATCAGCGACAGCAGCTATGGCTACACCTTC.

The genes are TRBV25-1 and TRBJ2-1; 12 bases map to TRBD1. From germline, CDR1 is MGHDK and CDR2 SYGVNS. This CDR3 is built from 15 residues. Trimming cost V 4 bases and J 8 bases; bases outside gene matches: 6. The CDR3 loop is CASSGPGTGGYEQFF. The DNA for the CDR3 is TGTGCCAGCAGTGGACCCGGGACAGGGGGCTATGAGCAGTTCTTC.

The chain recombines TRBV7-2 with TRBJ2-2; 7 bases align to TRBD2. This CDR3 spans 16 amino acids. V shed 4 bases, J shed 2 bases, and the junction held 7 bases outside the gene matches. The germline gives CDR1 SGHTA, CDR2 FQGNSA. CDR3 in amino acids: CASSSWSGANTGELFF. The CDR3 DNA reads TGTGCCAGCAGCTCTTGGAGCGGGGCTAACACCGGGGAGCTGTTTTTT.

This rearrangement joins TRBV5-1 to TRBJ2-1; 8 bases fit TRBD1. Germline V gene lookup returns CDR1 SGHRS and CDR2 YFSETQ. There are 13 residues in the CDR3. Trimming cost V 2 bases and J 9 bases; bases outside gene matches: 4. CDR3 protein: CASSLGQGGEQFF. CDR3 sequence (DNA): TGCGCCAGCAGCTTAGGACAGGGTGGTGAGCAGTTCTTC.

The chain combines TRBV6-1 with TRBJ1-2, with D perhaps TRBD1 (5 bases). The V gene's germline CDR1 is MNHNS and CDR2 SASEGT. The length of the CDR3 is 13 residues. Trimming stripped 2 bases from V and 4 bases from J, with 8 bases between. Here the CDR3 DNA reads TGTGCCAGCAGTGAAATGACAGCCTATGGCTACACCTTC. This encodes CASSEMTAYGYTF.

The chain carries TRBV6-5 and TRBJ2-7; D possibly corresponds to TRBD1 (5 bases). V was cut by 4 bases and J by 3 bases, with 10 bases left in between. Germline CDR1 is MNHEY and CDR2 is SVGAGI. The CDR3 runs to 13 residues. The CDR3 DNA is TGTGCCAGCAGTTTAGGACACAACTACGAGCAGTACTTC. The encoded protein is CASSLGHNYEQYF.

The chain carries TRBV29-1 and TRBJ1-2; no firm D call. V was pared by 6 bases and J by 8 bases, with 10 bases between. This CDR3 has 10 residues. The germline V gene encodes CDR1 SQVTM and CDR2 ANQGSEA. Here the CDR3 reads CSVGGPGYTF. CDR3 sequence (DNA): TGCAGCGTGGGAGGGCCAGGCTACACCTTC.

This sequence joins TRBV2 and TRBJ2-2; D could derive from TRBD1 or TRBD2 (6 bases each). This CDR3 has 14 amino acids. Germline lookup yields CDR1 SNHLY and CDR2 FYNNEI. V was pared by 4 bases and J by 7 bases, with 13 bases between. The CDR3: CASSVRGANGELFF. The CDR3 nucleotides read TGTGCCAGCAGTGTAAGGGGGGCGAACGGGGAGCTGTTTTTT.

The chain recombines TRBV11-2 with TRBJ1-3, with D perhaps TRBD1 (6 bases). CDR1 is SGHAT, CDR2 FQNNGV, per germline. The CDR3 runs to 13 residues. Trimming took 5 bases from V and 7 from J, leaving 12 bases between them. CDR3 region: CASSPGVANTIYF. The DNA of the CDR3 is TGTGCCAGCAGCCCAGGGGTAGCTAACACCATATATTTT.

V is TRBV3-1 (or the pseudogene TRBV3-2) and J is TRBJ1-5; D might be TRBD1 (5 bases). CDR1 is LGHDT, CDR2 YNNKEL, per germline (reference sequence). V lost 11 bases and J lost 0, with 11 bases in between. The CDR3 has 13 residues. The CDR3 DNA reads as TGTGCCGCCGGGGGGTATAGCAATCAGCCCCAGCATTTT. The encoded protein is CAAGGYSNQPQHF.

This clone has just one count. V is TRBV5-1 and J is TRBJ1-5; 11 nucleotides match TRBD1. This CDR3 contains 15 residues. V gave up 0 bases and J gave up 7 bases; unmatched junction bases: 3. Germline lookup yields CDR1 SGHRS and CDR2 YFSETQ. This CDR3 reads CASSLGGQGDQPQHF. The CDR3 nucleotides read TGCGCCAGCAGCTTGGGGGGACAGGGGGACCAGCCCCAGCATTTT.